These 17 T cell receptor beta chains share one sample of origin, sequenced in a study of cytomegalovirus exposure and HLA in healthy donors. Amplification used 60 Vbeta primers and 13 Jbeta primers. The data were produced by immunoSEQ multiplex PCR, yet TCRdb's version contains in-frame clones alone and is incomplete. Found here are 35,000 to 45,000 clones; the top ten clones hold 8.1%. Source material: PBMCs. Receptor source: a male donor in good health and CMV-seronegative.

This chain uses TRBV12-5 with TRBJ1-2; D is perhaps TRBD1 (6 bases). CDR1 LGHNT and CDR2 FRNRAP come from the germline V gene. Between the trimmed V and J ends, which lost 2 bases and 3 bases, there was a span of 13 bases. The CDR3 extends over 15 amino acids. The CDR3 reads CASGLPRQVDYGYTF. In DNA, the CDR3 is TGTGCTAGTGGTTTGCCCCGACAGGTGGACTATGGCTACACCTTC.

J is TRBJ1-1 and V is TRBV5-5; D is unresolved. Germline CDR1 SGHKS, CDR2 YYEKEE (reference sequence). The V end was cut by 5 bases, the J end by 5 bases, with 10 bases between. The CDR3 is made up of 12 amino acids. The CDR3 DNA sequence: TGTGCCAGCAGTTACGGACTAACTGAAGCTTTCTTT. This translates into CASSYGLTEAFF.

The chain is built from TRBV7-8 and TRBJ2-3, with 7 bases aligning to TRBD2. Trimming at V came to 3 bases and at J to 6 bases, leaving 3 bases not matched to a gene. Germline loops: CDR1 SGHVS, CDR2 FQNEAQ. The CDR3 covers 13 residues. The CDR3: CASSFRRGDTQYF. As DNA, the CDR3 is TGTGCCAGCAGCTTCCGGCGGGGGGATACGCAGTATTTT.

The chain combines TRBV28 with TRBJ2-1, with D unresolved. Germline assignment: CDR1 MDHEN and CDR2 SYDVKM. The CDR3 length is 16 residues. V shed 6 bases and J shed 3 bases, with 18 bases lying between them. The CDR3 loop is CASSLPTSNIYNEQFF. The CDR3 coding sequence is TGTGCCAGCAGCTTACCGACTTCCAATATCTACAATGAGCAGTTCTTC.

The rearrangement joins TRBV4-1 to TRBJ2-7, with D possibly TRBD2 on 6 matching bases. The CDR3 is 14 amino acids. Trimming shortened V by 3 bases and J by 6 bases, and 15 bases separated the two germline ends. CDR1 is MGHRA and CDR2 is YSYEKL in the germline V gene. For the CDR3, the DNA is TGCGCCAGCAGCCACCCGGGGGTTACAGTCGAGCAGTACTTC. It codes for CASSHPGVTVEQYF.

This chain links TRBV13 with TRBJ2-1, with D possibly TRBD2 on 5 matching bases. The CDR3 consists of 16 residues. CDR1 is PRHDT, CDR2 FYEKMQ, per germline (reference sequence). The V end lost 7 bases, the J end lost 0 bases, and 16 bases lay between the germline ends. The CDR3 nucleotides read TGTGCCAGCAACCAGAGGACTGATAGCTCCTACAATGAGCAGTTCTTC. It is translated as CASNQRTDSSYNEQFF.

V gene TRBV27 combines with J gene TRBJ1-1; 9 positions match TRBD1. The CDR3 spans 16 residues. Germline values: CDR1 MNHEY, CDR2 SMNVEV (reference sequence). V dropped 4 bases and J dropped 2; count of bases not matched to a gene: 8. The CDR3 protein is CASSYTGTGFNTEAFF. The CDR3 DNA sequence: TGTGCCAGCAGTTATACCGGGACAGGGTTCAACACTGAAGCTTTCTTT.

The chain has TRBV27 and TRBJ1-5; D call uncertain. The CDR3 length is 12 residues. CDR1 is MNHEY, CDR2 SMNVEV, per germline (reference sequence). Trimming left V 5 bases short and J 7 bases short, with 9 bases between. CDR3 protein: CASSRTDQPQHF. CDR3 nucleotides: TGTGCCAGCAGTCGAACAGACCAGCCCCAGCATTTT.

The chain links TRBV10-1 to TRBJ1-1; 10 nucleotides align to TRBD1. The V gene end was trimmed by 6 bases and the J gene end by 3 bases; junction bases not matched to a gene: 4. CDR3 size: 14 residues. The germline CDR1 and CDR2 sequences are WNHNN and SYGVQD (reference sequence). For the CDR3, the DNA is TGCGCCAGCAGCACCGGACAGGGGGACACTGAAGCTTTCTTT. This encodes CASSTGQGDTEAFF.

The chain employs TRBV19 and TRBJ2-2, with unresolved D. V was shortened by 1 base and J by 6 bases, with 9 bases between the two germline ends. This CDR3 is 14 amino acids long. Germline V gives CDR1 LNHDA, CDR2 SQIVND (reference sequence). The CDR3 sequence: CASSIGSGAGELFF. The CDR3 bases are TGTGCCAGTAGTATAGGCAGTGGAGCCGGGGAGCTGTTTTTT.

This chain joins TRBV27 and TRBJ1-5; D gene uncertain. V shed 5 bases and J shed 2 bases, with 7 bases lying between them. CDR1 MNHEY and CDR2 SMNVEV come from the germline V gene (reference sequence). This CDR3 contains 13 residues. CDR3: CASSPIGNQPQHF. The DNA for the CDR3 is TGTGCCAGCAGTCCCATAGGCAATCAGCCCCAGCATTTT.

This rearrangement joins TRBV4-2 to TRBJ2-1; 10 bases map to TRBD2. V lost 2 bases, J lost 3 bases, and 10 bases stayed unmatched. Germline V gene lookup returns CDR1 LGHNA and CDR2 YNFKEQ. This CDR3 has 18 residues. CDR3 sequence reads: CASSQSSGRAVLYNEQFF. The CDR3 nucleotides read TGTGCCAGCAGCCAATCCAGCGGGAGGGCCGTACTCTACAATGAGCAGTTCTTC.

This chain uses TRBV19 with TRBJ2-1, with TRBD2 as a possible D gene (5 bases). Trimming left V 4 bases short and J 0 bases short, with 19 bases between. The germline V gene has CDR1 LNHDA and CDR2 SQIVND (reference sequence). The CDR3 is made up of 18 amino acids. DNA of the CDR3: TGTGCCAGTAGTACCCAACGAACTAGGATCGGCTCCTACAATGAGCAGTTCTTC. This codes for CASSTQRTRIGSYNEQFF.

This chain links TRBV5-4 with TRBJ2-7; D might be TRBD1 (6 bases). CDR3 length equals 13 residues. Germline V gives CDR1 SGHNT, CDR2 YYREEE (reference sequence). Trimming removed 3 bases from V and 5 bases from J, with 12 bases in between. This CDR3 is CASSWGTPNEQYF. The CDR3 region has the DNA TGTGCCAGCAGCTGGGGGACACCAAACGAGCAGTACTTC.

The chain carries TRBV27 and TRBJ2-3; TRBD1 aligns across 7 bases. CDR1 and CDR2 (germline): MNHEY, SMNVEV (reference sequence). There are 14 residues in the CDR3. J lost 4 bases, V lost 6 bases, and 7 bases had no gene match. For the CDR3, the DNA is TGTGCCAGCAGCATGGGACAGTACTCAGATACGCAGTATTTT. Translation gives CASSMGQYSDTQYF.

The CDR3 DNA sequence: TGTGCCAGCAGCCCCCCGGGGTATGATGGCTACACCTTC. This sequence encodes CASSPPGYDGYTF. The chain couples TRBV6-5 to TRBJ1-2; D ambiguous. V was pared by 6 bases and J by 6 bases, with 14 bases between. This CDR3 comprises 13 residues. Per germline, CDR1 MNHEY and CDR2 SVGAGI.

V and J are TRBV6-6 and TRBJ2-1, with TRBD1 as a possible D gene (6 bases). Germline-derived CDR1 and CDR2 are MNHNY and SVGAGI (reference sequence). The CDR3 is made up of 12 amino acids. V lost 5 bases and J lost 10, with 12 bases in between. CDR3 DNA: TGTGCCAGCAGTACAGGGAATCGAGAGCAGTTCTTC. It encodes CASSTGNREQFF.